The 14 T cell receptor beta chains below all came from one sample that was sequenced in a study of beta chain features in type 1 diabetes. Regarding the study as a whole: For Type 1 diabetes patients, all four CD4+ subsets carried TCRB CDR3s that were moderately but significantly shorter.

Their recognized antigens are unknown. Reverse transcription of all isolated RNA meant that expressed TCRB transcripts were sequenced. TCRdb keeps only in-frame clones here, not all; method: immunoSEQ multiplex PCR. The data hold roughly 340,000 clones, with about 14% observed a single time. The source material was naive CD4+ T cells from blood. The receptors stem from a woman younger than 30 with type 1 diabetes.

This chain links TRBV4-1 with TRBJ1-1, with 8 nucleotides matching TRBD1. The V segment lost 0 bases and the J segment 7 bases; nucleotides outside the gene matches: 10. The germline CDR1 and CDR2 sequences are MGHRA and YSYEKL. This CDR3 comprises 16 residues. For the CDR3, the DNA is TGCGCCAGCAGCCAAGACTCGAGACAGGGGCGCGTTGAAGCTTTCTTT. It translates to CASSQDSRQGRVEAFF.

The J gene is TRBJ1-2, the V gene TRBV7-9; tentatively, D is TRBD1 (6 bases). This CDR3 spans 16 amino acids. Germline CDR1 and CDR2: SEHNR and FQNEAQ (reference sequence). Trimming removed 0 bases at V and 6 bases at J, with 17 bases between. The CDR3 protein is CASSLAFYRALDGYTF. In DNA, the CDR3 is TGTGCCAGCAGCTTAGCTTTCTACAGGGCCCTCGATGGCTACACCTTC.

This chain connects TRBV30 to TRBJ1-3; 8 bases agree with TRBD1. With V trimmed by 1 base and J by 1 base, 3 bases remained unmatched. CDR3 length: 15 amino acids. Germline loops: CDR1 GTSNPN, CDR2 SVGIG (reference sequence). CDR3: CAWSDTGGSGNTIYF. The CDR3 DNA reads TGTGCCTGGAGTGACACAGGGGGTTCTGGAAACACCATATATTTT.

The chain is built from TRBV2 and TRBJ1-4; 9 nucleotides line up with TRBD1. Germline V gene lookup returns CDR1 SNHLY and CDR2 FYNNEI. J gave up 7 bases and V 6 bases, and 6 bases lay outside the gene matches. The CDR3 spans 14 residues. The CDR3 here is CASRLRTGVEKLFF. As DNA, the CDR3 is TGTGCCAGCAGACTACGGACAGGGGTTGAAAAACTGTTTTTT.

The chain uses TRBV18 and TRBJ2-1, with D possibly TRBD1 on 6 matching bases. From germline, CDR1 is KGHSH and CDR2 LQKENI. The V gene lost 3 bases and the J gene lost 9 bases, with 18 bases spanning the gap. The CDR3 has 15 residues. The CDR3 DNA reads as TGTGCCAGCTCACCCGGGACAACCAGGGGTGGTGAGCAGTTCTTC. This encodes CASSPGTTRGGEQFF.

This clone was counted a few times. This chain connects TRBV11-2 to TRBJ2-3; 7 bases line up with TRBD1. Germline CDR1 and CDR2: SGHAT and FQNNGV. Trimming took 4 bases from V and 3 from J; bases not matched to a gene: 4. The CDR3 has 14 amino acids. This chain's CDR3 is CASSSEGATDTQYF. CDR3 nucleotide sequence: TGTGCCAGCAGCTCCGAGGGGGCAACAGATACGCAGTATTTT.

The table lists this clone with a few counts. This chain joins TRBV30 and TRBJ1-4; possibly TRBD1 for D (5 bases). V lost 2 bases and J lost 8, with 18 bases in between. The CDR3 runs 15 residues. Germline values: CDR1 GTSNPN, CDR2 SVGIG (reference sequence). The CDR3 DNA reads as TGTGCCTGGAGTCCCCAAAGGGGATTCCGAGAAAAACTGTTTTTT. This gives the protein CAWSPQRGFREKLFF.

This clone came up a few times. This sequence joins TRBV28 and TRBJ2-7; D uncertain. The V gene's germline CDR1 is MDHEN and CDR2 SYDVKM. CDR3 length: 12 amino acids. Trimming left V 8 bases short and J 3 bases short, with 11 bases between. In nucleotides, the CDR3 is TGTGCCAGCGGTTCCCCAGGCTACGAGCAGTACTTC. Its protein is CASGSPGYEQYF.

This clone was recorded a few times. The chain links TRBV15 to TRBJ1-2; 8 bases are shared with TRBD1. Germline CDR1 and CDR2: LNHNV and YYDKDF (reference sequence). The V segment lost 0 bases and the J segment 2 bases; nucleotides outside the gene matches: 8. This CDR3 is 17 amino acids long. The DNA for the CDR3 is TGTGCCACCAGCAGAGACACCGGACAGGGATTAAACTATGGCTACACCTTC. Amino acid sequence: CATSRDTGQGLNYGYTF.

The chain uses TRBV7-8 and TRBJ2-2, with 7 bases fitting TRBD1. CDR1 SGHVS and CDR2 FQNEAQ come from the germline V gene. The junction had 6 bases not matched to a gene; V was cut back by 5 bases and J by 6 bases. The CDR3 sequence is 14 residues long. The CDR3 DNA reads TGTGCCAGCAGCCCCGACAGGGTACCCGGGGAGCTGTTTTTT. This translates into CASSPDRVPGELFF.

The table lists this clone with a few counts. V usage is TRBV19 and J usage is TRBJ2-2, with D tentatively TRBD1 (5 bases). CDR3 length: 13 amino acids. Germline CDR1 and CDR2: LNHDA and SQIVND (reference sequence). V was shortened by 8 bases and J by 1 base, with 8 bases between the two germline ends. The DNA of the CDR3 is TGTGCCAGTGAAGACAGGAACACCGGGGAGCTGTTTTTT. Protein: CASEDRNTGELFF.

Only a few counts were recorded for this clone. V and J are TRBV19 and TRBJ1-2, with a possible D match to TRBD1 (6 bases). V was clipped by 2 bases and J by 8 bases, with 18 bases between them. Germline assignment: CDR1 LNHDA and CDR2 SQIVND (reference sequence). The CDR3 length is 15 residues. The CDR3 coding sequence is TGTGCCAGTAGTATATCTCCGACAGGCCCCGTGGGCTACACCTTC. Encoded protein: CASSISPTGPVGYTF.

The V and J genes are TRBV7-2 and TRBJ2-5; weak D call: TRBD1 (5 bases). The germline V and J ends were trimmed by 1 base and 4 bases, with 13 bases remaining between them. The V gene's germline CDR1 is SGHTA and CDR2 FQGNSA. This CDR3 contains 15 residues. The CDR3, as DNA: TGTGCCAGCAGCTTAGAGGGGCACTACGGAGAGACCCAGTACTTC. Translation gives CASSLEGHYGETQYF.

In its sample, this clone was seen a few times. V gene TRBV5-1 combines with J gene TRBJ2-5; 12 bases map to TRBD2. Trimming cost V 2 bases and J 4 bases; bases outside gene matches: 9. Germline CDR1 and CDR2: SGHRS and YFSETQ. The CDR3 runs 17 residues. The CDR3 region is CASSFLAGGPVGETQYF. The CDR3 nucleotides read TGCGCCAGCAGCTTTCTAGCGGGAGGGCCTGTTGGAGAGACCCAGTACTTC.